A single sample is the source of the 26 T cell receptor beta chains below, sequenced in a study of T cells in Graves' hyperthyroidism and ophthalmopathy. The source material, RNA transcripts, was used to amplify TCR beta CDR3 regions. HTBI primers were the set used in a first-round RT-PCR of the TCR CDR3. TCRdb called the multiplex PCR reads again in MiXCR, with one record for every CDR3 protein. The sample includes about 360,000 distinct CDR3 sequences, roughly 13% of them seen just once. The sample taken for sequencing was blood. Receptors originate from a woman aged 18-29 years with Graves' hyperthyroidism.

This clonotype was counted only a few times. In DNA form, the CDR3 reads TGTGCCAGCAGTCGGGGGAGACAGGTTCTGAACACTGAAGCTTTCTTT. Encoded protein: CASSRGRQVLNTEAFF. The rearrangement joins TRBV2 to TRBJ1-1, with D perhaps matching TRBD1 (6 bases). This CDR3 comprises 16 residues. The germline V and J ends were trimmed by 5 bases and 0 bases, with 16 bases remaining between them. Germline V lookup: CDR1 SNHLY, CDR2 FYNNEI.

This clonotype was counted at least ten times. V and J are TRBV27 and TRBJ2-3; perhaps TRBD1 as D (6 bases). The germline V gene has CDR1 MNHEY and CDR2 SMNVEV (reference sequence). The V gene lost 5 bases and the J gene lost 0 bases, with 12 bases spanning the gap. This CDR3 is 15 amino acids long. CDR3 bases: TGTGCCAGCAGTATAAGACAGGCTAGCACAGATACGCAGTATTTT. Translated: CASSIRQASTDTQYF.

This chain uses TRBV27 with TRBJ1-1; no definite D call. Germline V lookup: CDR1 MNHEY, CDR2 SMNVEV (reference sequence). V dropped 5 bases and J dropped 0 bases, with 13 bases sitting between them. The CDR3 contains 15 residues. The CDR3 sequence is CASSPHEQVNTEAFF. The CDR3 DNA reads TGTGCCAGCAGTCCTCACGAACAAGTGAACACTGAAGCTTTCTTT.

This clonotype was recorded at least ten times. The chain uses TRBV27 and TRBJ2-7; D is perhaps TRBD1 or TRBD2 (5 bases each). Germline V gene lookup returns CDR1 MNHEY and CDR2 SMNVEV (reference sequence). Between the trimmed V and J ends, which lost 8 bases and 5 bases, there was a span of 22 bases. This CDR3 region has 15 residues. CDR3 sequence (DNA): TGTGCCAGCCCCGGGACCCTCTGGTTCGACCACGAGCAGTACTTC. Encoded protein: CASPGTLWFDHEQYF.

The V and J genes are TRBV5-4 and TRBJ2-7, with D possibly being TRBD2 (6 bases). Germline CDR1 SGHNT, CDR2 YYREEE (reference sequence). The CDR3 loop spans 15 amino acids. Trimming removed 0 bases at V and 4 bases at J, with 14 bases between. CDR3 sequence (DNA): TGTGCCAGCAGCTTGGAGTCGGGGGAACGGTACGAGCAGTACTTC. Translating gives CASSLESGERYEQYF. Using reference TRBV5-4 and TRBJ2-7 for the parts outside the CDR3, the full variable domain is ETGVTQSPTHLIKTRGQQVTLRCSSQSGHNTVSWYQQALGQGPQFIFQYYREEENGRGNFPPRFSGLQFPNYSSELNVNALELDDSALYLCASSLESGERYEQYFGPGTRLTVT.

Many counts were recorded for this clonotype. The gene calls are TRBV11-2 and TRBJ1-4; D is unresolved. The CDR3 spans 15 residues. The germline CDR1 and CDR2 sequences are SGHAT and FQNNGV. V was trimmed by 1 base and J by 8 bases, leaving 14 bases between them. This CDR3 is CASSLVGRTLEKLFF. The CDR3 nucleotides read TGTGCCAGCAGCTTAGTAGGCCGAACCCTGGAAAAACTGTTTTTT.

At least ten counts were recorded for this clonotype. J is TRBJ2-7 and V is TRBV4-2; D tentatively reads TRBD1 or TRBD2 (5 bases each). CDR1 and CDR2 from the germline V gene are LGHNA and YNFKEQ. Trimming removed 1 base at V and 3 bases at J, with 13 bases between. The CDR3 is made up of 15 amino acids. As DNA, the CDR3 is TGTGCCAGCAGCCAAGGGGGGTACTTCGGCTACGAGCAGTACTTC. Its protein is CASSQGGYFGYEQYF.

Ten or more counts support this clonotype. The rearrangement joins TRBV28 to TRBJ2-7; TRBD1 matches at 9 bases. The CDR3 loop spans 14 amino acids. V lost 8 bases and J lost 6; bases outside the gene matches: 11. Germline V gene sequence: CDR1 MDHEN, CDR2 SYDVKM. CDR3 in amino acids: CASCRGDRDCEQYF. In DNA form, the CDR3 reads TGTGCCAGCTGCCGAGGGGACAGGGACTGCGAGCAGTACTTC. The full variable domain, with the rest looked up from reference TRBV28 and TRBJ2-7, is DVKVTQSSRYLVKRTGEKVFLECVQDMDHENMFWYRQDPGLGLRLIYFSYDVKMKEKGDIPEGYSVSREKKERFSLILESASTNQTSMYLCASCRGDRDCEQYFGPGTRLTVT.

There are many counts of this clonotype. This chain joins TRBV20-1 and TRBJ1-2; tentatively, D is TRBD1 (5 bases). The CDR3 extends over 15 amino acids. Germline V gene sequence: CDR1 DFQATT, CDR2 SNEGSKA (reference sequence). The V end lost 0 bases, the J end lost 4 bases, and 15 bases lay between the germline ends. As DNA, the CDR3 is TGCAGTGCTAGAGATCGTGGTCAGGGTTTCTATGGCTACACCTTC. Its protein product is CSARDRGQGFYGYTF.

The V call is TRBV4-3, the J call TRBJ2-4; D may match TRBD1 or TRBD2 (5 bases each). The CDR3 totals 17 residues. Germline V gene lookup returns CDR1 LGHNA and CDR2 YSLEER. The ends were cut back, 0 bases at V and 0 bases at J, with 12 bases in the middle. The CDR3 DNA reads as TGCGCCAGCAGCCAAGATCTGGGACCAATAGCCAAAAACATTCAGTACTTC. This gives the protein CASSQDLGPIAKNIQYF.

On this clonotype: This may be a read error, as it is one base from a much larger clone. V gene TRBV2 combines with J gene TRBJ1-3, with D perhaps TRBD1 (6 bases). With 11 bases removed from V and 13 bases from J, the gap between germline ends came to 33 bases. Per germline, CDR1 SNHLY and CDR2 FYNNEI. CDR3 length: 16 residues. The CDR3 is CAGVIPEGSLETGIYF. The CDR3 DNA sequence: TGTGCCGGCGTTATACCGGAAGGGTCTCTGGAAACAGGGATATATTTT.

In regard to this clonotype: At one end, the junction sequence differs from germline, possibly due to a read error. The CDR3 sequence is CASSSKPFYNSPHHF. In nucleotides, the CDR3 is TGTGCCAGCAGCTCGAAGCCCTTTTATAATTCACCCCACCACTTT. J is TRBJ1-6 and V is TRBV6-1; no clear D. The CDR3 sequence is 15 residues long. Looked up from germline, CDR1 is MNHNS and CDR2 is SASEGT.

This clonotype was counted at least ten times. V gene TRBV3-1 combines with J gene TRBJ2-3; D not certain. V dropped 4 bases and J dropped 0 bases, with 11 bases sitting between them. CDR1 and CDR2 from the germline V gene are LGHDT and YNNKEL (reference sequence). The CDR3 is 15 residues long. The CDR3 DNA reads as TGTGCCAGCAGCCCAGAACGGACCAGCACAGATACGCAGTATTTT. It specifies CASSPERTSTDTQYF.

There are a few counts of this clonotype. The chain links TRBV4-1 to TRBJ2-5, with a tentative D call TRBD2 (6 bases). The V end lost 4 bases, the J end lost 1 base, and 19 bases lay between the germline ends. This CDR3 spans 17 amino acids. Looked up from germline, CDR1 is MGHRA and CDR2 is YSYEKL. In nucleotides, the CDR3 is TGCGCCAGCAGCCCACGGGTTATGGGAGGCCCCCAAGAGACCCAGTACTTC. Protein sequence: CASSPRVMGGPQETQYF.

This clonotype has a count of ten or more. V gene TRBV7-3 combines with J gene TRBJ2-1; D may be TRBD1 (6 bases). Germline V gene sequence: CDR1 SGHTA, CDR2 FQGTGA. Trimming took 6 bases from V and 9 from J, leaving 15 bases between them. The CDR3 length is 13 residues. The CDR3 is CASSLVGAAEQFF. CDR3 nucleotides: TGTGCCAGCAGTTTAGTGGGGGCGGCTGAGCAGTTCTTC.

This clonotype came up many times. The chain has TRBV20-1 and TRBJ2-7; possibly TRBD2 for D (6 bases). The germline V gene encodes CDR1 DFQATT and CDR2 SNEGSKA (reference sequence). The germline V and J ends were trimmed by 0 bases and 2 bases, with 14 bases remaining between them. The CDR3 consists of 15 residues. Written as DNA, the CDR3 is TGCAGTGCTAGAGAGTACCGGGACTGGACCTACGAGCAGTACTTC. Translated, it gives CSAREYRDWTYEQYF.

CDR3 sequence reads: CASSRGTGGRGGDTQYF. The CDR3 DNA sequence: TGTGCCAGTAGTCGCGGGACAGGGGGTCGGGGGGGAGATACGCAGTATTTT. The gene calls are TRBV19 and TRBJ2-3, with TRBD1 identical over 11 bases. The CDR3 length is 17 residues. The junction had 12 bases not matched to a gene; V was cut back by 5 bases and J by 5 bases. The germline V gene encodes CDR1 LNHDA and CDR2 SQIVND (reference sequence).

This clonotype occurred many times. The genes are TRBV12-3 or TRBV12-4 and TRBJ2-3; 8 positions match TRBD1. The CDR3 has 12 amino acids. The junction had 4 bases not matched to a gene; V was cut back by 5 bases and J by 9 bases. CDR3 residues: CASSPTGETQYF. The CDR3 coding sequence is TGTGCCAGCAGTCCGACAGGGGAGACGCAGTATTTT.

This clonotype has a count of ten or more. The V gene is TRBV3-1, the J gene TRBJ2-3, with D hard to call. The CDR3 is made up of 13 amino acids. Trimming shortened V by 4 bases and J by 5 bases, and 10 bases separated the two germline ends. Germline V lookup: CDR1 LGHDT, CDR2 YNNKEL (reference sequence). CDR3 sequence: CASSPNRRDTQYF. DNA for the CDR3: TGTGCCAGCAGCCCCAATCGAAGAGATACGCAGTATTTT.

V gene TRBV7-2 combines with J gene TRBJ2-7; 12 bases align to TRBD2. J lost 2 bases, V lost 5 bases, and 4 bases had no gene match. This CDR3 has 15 amino acids. Germline CDR1 and CDR2: SGHTA and FQGNSA. The CDR3 DNA follows: TGTGCCAGCAGCGTCCCTAGCGGGGGGGCCTACGAGCAGTACTTC. It encodes CASSVPSGGAYEQYF.

The sample holds many counts of this clonotype. The chain uses TRBV6-1 and TRBJ2-5; D remains unclear. This CDR3 is built from 12 residues. V lost 8 bases to trimming and J lost 4 bases, with 11 bases between them. Germline V lookup: CDR1 MNHNS, CDR2 SASEGT. CDR3 bases: TGTGCCAGCTGTAGGTTTTCAGAGACCCAGTACTTC. Amino acids: CASCRFSETQYF.

The rearrangement uses TRBV29-1 and TRBJ1-2, with D possibly being TRBD1 (6 bases). V was pared by 2 bases and J by 1 base, with 11 bases between. This CDR3 comprises 14 residues. CDR1 and CDR2 (germline): SQVTM, ANQGSEA. The CDR3 nucleotides read TGCAGCGTTGAATGGGGGGCGGGTAACTATGGCTACACCTTC. This gives the protein CSVEWGAGNYGYTF.

This clonotype was observed many times. The genes are TRBV3-1 and TRBJ2-3, with no clear D. Trimming pared 3 bases from V and 6 bases from J, leaving 10 bases between. The germline V gene encodes CDR1 LGHDT and CDR2 YNNKEL (reference sequence). The CDR3 runs to 13 residues. CDR3 nucleotide sequence: TGTGCCAGCAGCCACTGGACGGAGGATACGCAGTATTTT. It yields the protein CASSHWTEDTQYF.

For this clonotype: A much larger clone differs from this one at a single base, so this may be a read error. This sequence joins TRBV2 and TRBJ2-7; D might be TRBD2 (6 bases). V lost 4 bases, J lost 5 bases, and 21 bases lay in between. This CDR3 has 16 amino acids. Germline V lookup: CDR1 SNHLY, CDR2 FYNNEI. Here the CDR3 reads CASSGRRVSGRDEQYF. CDR3 nucleotides: TGTGCCAGCAGTGGACGGAGGGTTTCCGGCCGGGACGAGCAGTACTTC.

CDR3 nucleotides: TGTGCCAGTAGTATGTCTTTCGCTTTCCGTGGCAATCAGCCCCAGCATTTT. It yields the protein CASSMSFAFRGNQPQHF. The V and J genes are TRBV19 and TRBJ1-5, with no clear D. CDR3 length equals 17 residues. The germline gives CDR1 LNHDA, CDR2 SQIVND (reference sequence). Trimming stripped 3 bases from V and 2 bases from J, with 17 bases between.

This clonotype occurred many times. The rearrangement joins TRBV28 to TRBJ1-1, with D tentatively TRBD1 (6 bases). This CDR3 contains 15 residues. The germline CDR1 and CDR2 sequences are MDHEN and SYDVKM. Trimming took off 5 bases at V and 0 bases at J, with 13 bases between the two ends. The CDR3 loop reads CASSQGQLMNTEAFF. The CDR3 nucleotides read TGTGCCAGCAGTCAAGGACAGCTCATGAACACTGAAGCTTTCTTT. The variable domain in full, completed from reference TRBV28 and TRBJ1-1, reads DVKVTQSSRYLVKRTGEKVFLECVQDMDHENMFWYRQDPGLGLRLIYFSYDVKMKEKGDIPEGYSVSREKKERFSLILESASTNQTSMYLCASSQGQLMNTEAFFGQGTRLTVV.